This T cell receptor (beta chain) was documented in a study of identical twins. The CDR3 length is 15 residues. Trimming took 7 bases from V and 1 from J, leaving 14 bases between them. Germline lookup yields CDR1 MDHEN and CDR2 SYDVKM. TCRdb re-called the 5' RACE reads with MiXCR, one entry per CDR3 protein. The data contain approximately 410,000 distinct CDR3 sequences, 18% of them seen just once; the ten biggest clones take up less than 15%. The sequenced sample was naive T cells sorted from blood. V usage is TRBV28 and J usage is TRBJ1-5; D is uncertain. This TCR came from a man in his fifties or sixties in good health. CDR3 nucleotide sequence: TGTGCCAGCATCATCGGAGGGAACAGCAATCAGCCCCAGCATTTT. It translates to CASIIGGNSNQPQHF.